This TCR beta chain was recovered during a study of T cells in Graves' hyperthyroidism and ophthalmopathy. Study results and limitations: Patients with ophthalmopathy were separated from those with stable hyperthyroidism by a 13 V-J model. Blood also contained most expanded thyroid clonotypes above 0.001.

Germline lookup yields CDR1 MNHEY and CDR2 SMNVEV (reference sequence). CDR3 length equals 12 residues. With 8 bases removed from V and 8 bases from J, the gap between germline ends came to 12 bases. Worth noting for this clonotype: Its antigen is not identified.

Amplified regions were TCR beta CDR3 sequences from RNA transcripts. An initial round of RT-PCR targeting the TCR CDR3 relied on the HTBI primer set. A single record per CDR3 protein comes from TCRdb applying MiXCR to the multiplex PCR reads. The table includes roughly 580,000 distinct CDR3 sequences, around 14% detected once. Exclusion criteria comprised uncontrolled infection, other autoimmune disease, pregnancy or lactation. PBMCs came from less than 11 ml fresh peripheral blood. This chain uses TRBV27 with TRBJ1-4; D unclear. Sequenced input: blood. The origin of this receptor is a woman aged 25 to 39 with Graves' hyperthyroidism that later progressed to Graves' ophthalmopathy. The CDR3 region has the DNA TGTGCCAGCGGCCCTATAGGGGAAAAACTGTTTTTT. This codes for CASGPIGEKLFF. The variable domain in full, completed from reference TRBV27 and TRBJ1-4, reads EAQVTQNPRYLITVTGKKLTVTCSQNMNHEYMSWYRQDPGLGLRQIYYSMNVEVTDKGDVPEGYKVSRKEKRNFPLILESPSPNQTSLYFCASGPIGEKLFFGSGTQLSVL.